This T cell receptor (beta chain) derives from a study of OX40 agonist ivuxolimab in advanced cancers. The cohort excluded patients with autoimmune disease history or systemic immunosuppression. V was cut by 3 bases and J by 8 bases, with 8 bases left in between. The CDR3 spans 12 residues. Per the germline V gene, CDR1 is SEHNR and CDR2 is FQNEAQ (reference sequence). This table comes from immunoSEQ multiplex PCR, and its TCRdb copy is limited to in-frame clones, with some not included. The sample consists of 65,000 to 95,000 clones, more than 70% of them appearing once. On this clone itself: As yet, its antigen is unknown.

The study, taken as a whole, reports: Clonal expansion by week 6 occurred in CD4+ and CD8+ blood T cells (at 0.1 to 3.0 mg/kg). Expanded clones were, on average, more numerous in CD8+ T cells than in CD4+.

This TCR derives from an adult with an advanced solid tumor such as melanoma, head and neck, liver or kidney cancer. The source was CD4+ or CD8+ T cells sorted from blood, collected in a trial of the OX40 agonist ivuxolimab. The chain joins TRBV7-9 to TRBJ1-3, with no clear D. CDR3 sequence (DNA): TGTGCCAGCAGCTTCCGGAGGGACACCATATATTTT. Its translation is CASSFRRDTIYF.